The present T cell receptor beta chain was sequenced within a study of cytomegalovirus exposure and HLA in healthy donors. Details on this clone: Its specificity is unknown.

Study-level results: In a later analysis, approximately 15,000 TCR beta sequences were associated with HLA alleles at 0.05 false discovery rate. In a later analysis, CMV-associated beta chains were mostly HLA-associated, it appeared.

PCR amplification relied on 60 Vbeta primers (plus 13 Jbeta primers). Original processing notes: It was a later analysis that counted approximately 81 million unique TCR beta chains, of which roughly 10 million were shared. This table comes from immunoSEQ multiplex PCR, and its TCRdb copy is limited to in-frame clones, with some not included. The DNA was the basis for D and trimming; V, J and clone size are from that table. Here the sample spans under 150,000 clones, 70% to 80% being singletons. The material sequenced was PBMCs. The TCR sequence derives from a woman in her 40s in good health and CMV-seropositive.

The CDR3 spells CASSLGQGAEGYTF. DNA of the CDR3: TGCGCCAGCAGTCTAGGACAGGGGGCGGAAGGCTACACCTTC. V gene TRBV5-1 combines with J gene TRBJ1-2; 11 bases agree with TRBD1. Germline CDR1 reads SGHRS; CDR2 reads YFSETQ. The CDR3 runs to 14 residues. J gave up 8 bases and V 5 bases, and 8 bases lay outside the gene matches.